The present TCR beta chain was sequenced within a study of PD-1 blockade in classical Hodgkin lymphoma. The assay was immunoSEQ multiplex PCR, and TCRdb's table has in-frame clones only and misses some. The repertoire consists of roughly 60,000 clones, with roughly nine tenths occurring once and the leading ten covering more than 7.5%. This CDR3 contains 14 residues. All patients relapsed after autologous stem cell transplantation, and brentuximab vedotin exposure varied. The receptor was isolated from a human donor with classical Hodgkin lymphoma. Sequences were derived from peripheral blood mononuclear cells (PBMCs), sampled at baseline. The chain has TRBV12-1 and TRBJ2-5; the tabulated D call, TRBD2, remains unverified against the DNA. TRBV12-1 constitutes a pseudogene. The CDR3 sequence is CASSPQGGQETQYF. DNA of the CDR3: TGTGCCAGCAGCCCCCAGGGAGGCCAAGAGACCCAGTACTTC.